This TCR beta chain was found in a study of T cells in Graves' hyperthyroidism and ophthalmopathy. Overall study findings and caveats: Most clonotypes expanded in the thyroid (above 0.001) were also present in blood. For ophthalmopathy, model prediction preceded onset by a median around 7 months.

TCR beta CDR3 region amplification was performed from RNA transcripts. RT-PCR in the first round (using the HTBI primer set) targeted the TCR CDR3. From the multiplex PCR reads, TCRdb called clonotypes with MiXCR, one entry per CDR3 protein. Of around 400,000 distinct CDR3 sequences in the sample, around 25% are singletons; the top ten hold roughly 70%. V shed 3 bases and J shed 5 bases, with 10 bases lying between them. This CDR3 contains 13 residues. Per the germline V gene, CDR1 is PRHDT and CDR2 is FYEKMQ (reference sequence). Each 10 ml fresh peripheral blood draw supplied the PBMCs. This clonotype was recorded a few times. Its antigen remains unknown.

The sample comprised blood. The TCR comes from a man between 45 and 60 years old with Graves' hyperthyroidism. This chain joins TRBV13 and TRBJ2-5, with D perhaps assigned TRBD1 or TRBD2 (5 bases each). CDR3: CASSFGTAETQYF. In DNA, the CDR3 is TGTGCCAGCAGCTTTGGGACGGCCGAGACCCAGTACTTC. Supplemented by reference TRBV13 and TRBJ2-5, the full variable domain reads AAGVIQSPRHLIKEKRETATLKCYPIPRHDTVYWYQQGPGQDPQFLISFYEKMQSDKGSIPDRFSAQQFSDYHSELNMSSLELGDSALYFCASSFGTAETQYFGPGTRLLVL.